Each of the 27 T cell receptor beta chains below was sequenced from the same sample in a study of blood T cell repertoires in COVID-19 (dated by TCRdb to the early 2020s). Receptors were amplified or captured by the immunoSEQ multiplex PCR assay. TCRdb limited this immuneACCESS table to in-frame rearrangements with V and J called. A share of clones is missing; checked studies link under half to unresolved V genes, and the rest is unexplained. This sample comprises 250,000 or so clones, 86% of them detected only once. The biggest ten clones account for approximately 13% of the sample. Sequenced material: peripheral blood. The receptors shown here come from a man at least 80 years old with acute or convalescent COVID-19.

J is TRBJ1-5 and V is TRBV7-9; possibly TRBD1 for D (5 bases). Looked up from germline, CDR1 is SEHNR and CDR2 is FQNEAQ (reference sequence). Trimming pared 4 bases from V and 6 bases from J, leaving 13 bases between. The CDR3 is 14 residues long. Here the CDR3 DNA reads TGTGCCAGCAGCTCGGACATTGCAAGTCAGCCCCAGCATTTT. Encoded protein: CASSSDIASQPQHF.

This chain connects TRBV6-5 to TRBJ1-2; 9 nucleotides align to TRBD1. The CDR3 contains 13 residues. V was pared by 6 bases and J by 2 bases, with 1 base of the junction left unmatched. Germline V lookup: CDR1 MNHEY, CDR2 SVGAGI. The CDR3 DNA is TGTGCCAGCAGGGACAGGGGAAACTATGGCTACACCTTC. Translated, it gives CASRDRGNYGYTF.

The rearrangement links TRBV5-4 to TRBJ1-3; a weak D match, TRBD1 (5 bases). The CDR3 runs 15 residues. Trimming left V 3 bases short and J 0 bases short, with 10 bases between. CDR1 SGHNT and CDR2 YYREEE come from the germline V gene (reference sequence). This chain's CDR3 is CASSSGEYSGNTIYF. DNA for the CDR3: TGTGCCAGCAGCTCGGGGGAATACTCTGGAAACACCATATATTTT.

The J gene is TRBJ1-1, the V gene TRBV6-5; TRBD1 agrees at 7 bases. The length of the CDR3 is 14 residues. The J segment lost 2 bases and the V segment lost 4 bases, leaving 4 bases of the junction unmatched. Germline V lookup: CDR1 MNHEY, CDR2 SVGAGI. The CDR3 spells CASSSGQINTEAFF. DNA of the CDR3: TGTGCCAGCAGTTCGGGACAGATTAACACTGAAGCTTTCTTT.

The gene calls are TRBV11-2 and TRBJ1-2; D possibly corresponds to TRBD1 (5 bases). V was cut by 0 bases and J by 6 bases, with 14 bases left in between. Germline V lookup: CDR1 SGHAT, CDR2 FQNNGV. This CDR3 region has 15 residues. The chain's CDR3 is CASSLDPGGANGYTF. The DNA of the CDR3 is TGTGCCAGCAGCTTAGATCCGGGTGGGGCCAATGGCTACACCTTC.

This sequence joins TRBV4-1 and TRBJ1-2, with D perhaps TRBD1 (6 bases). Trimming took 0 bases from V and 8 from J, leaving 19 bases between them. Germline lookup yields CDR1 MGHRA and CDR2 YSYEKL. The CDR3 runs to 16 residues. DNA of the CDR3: TGCGCCAGCAGCCAAGATCCCCGGACAGCCTTTCGAGGCTACACCTTC. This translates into CASSQDPRTAFRGYTF.

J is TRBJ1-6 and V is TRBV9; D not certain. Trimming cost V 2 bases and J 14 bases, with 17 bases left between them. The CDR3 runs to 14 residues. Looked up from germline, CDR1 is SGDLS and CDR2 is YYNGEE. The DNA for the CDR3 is TGTGCCAGCAGCGTTATGGCCGAGGGAGTGGCCCTCCACTTT. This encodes CASSVMAEGVALHF.

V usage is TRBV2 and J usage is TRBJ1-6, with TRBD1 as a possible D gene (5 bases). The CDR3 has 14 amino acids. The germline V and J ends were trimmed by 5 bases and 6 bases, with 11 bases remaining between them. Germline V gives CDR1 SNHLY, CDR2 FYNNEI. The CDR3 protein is CASSPGFGNSPLHF. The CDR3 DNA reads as TGTGCCAGCAGTCCAGGGTTTGGTAATTCACCCCTCCACTTT.

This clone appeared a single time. Here the CDR3 reads CASSIIGGGTQYF. The CDR3 DNA sequence: TGTGCCAGTAGTATAATAGGTGGCGGTACGCAGTATTTT. The chain combines TRBV19 with TRBJ2-3; D is unresolved. Germline V CDR1 and CDR2: LNHDA, SQIVND (reference sequence). Trimming stripped 2 bases from V and 8 bases from J, with 11 bases between. CDR3 length equals 13 residues.

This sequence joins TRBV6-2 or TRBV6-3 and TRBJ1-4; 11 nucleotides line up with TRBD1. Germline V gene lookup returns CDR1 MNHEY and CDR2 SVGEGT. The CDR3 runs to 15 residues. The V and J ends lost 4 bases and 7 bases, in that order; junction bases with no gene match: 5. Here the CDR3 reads CASSWGTGGREKLFF. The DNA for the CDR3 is TGTGCCAGCAGTTGGGGGACAGGGGGACGTGAAAAACTGTTTTTT.

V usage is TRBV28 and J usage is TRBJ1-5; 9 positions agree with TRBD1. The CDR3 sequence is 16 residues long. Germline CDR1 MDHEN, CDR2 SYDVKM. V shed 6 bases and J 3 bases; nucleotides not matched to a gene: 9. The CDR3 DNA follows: TGTGCCAGCAGCTTACCGGGACAGGGTACCAATCAGCCCCAGCATTTT. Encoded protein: CASSLPGQGTNQPQHF. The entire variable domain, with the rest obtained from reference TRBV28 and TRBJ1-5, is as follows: DVKVTQSSRYLVKRTGEKVFLECVQDMDHENMFWYRQDPGLGLRLIYFSYDVKMKEKGDIPEGYSVSREKKERFSLILESASTNQTSMYLCASSLPGQGTNQPQHFGDGTRLSIL.

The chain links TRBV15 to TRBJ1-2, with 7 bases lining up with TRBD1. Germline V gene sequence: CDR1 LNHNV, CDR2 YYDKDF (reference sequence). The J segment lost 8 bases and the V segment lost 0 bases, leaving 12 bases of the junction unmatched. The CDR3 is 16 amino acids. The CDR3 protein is CATSRDVEEGAGGYTF. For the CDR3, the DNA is TGTGCCACCAGCAGAGACGTTGAAGAGGGGGCTGGAGGCTACACCTTC. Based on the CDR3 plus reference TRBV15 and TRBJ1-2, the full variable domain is DAMVIQNPRYQVTQFGKPVTLSCSQTLNHNVMYWYQQKSSQAPKLLFHYYDKDFNNEADTPDNFQSRRPNTSFCFLDIRSPGLGDTAMYLCATSRDVEEGAGGYTFGSGTRLTVV.

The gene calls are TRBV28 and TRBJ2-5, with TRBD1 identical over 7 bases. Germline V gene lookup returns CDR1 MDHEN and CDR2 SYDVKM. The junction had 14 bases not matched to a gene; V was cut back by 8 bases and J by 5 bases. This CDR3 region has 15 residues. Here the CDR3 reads CASGSQGQKKETQYF. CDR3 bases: TGTGCCAGCGGATCCCAGGGACAGAAAAAGGAGACCCAGTACTTC.

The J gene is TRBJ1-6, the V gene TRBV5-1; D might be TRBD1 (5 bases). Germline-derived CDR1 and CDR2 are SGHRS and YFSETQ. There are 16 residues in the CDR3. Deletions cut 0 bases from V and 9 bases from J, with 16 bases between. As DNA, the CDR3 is TGCGCCAGCAGCTTGGAAAGGGGTTCAGTCTTTTCACCCCTCCACTTT. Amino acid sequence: CASSLERGSVFSPLHF.

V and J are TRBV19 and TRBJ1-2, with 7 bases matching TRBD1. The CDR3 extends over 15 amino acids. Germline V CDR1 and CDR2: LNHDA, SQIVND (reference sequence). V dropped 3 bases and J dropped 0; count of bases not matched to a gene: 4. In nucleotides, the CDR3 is TGTGCCAGTAGTATGCCGGGACAGTCTAACTATGGCTACACCTTC. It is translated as CASSMPGQSNYGYTF.

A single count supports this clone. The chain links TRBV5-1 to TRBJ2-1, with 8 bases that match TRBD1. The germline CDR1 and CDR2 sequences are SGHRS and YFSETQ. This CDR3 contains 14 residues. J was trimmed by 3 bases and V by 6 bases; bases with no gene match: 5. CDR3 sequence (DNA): TGCGCCAGCAAGACAGGGGAACTCTACAATGAGCAGTTCTTC. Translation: CASKTGELYNEQFF.

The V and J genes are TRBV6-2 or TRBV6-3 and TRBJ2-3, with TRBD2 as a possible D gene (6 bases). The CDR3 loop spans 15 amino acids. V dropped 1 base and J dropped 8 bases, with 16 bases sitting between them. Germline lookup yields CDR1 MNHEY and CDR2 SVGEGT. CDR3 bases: TGTGCCAGCAGTTACTTGGCGGGGTCACATAGTACGCAGTATTTT. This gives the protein CASSYLAGSHSTQYF.

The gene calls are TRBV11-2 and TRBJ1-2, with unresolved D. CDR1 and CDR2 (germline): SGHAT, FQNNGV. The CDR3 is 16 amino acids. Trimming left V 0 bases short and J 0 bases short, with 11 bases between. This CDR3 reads CASSLDYSRTNYGYTF. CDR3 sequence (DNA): TGTGCCAGCAGCTTAGATTACTCCCGTACTAACTATGGCTACACCTTC.

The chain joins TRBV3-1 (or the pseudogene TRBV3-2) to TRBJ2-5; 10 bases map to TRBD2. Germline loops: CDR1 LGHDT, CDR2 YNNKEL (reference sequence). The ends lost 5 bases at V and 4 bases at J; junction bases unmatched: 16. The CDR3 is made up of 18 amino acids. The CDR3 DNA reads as TGTGCCAGCAGCGGGGACAGACCTAGCGGGAGAGGGGGAGAGACCCAGTACTTC. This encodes CASSGDRPSGRGGETQYF.

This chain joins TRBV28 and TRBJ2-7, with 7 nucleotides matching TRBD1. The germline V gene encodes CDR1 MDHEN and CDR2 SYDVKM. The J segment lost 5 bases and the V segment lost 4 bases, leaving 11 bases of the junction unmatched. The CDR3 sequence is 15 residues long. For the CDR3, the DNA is TGTGCCAGCAGTTCCCCTAACAGGGGCAGAAACGAGCAGTACTTC. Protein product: CASSSPNRGRNEQYF.

In nucleotides, the CDR3 is TGTGCCAGCAGTTACTTCAGCTCTGGAAACACCATATATTTT. This codes for CASSYFSSGNTIYF. The chain is built from TRBV6-5 and TRBJ1-3; D not certain. V was clipped by 1 base and J by 0 bases, with 4 bases between them. Germline CDR1 and CDR2: MNHEY and SVGAGI. This CDR3 contains 14 residues.

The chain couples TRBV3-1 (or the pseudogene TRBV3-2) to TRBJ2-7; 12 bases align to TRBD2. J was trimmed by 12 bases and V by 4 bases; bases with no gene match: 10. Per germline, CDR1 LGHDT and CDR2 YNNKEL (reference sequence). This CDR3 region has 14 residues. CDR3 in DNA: TGTGCCAGCAGCCTAACGACTAGCGGGAGAGGGATGTACTTC. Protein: CASSLTTSGRGMYF.

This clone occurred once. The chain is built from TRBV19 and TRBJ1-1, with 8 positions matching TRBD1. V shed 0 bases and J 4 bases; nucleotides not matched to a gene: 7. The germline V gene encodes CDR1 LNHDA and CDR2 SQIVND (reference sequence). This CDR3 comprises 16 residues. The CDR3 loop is CASSIDRTGRTTEAFF. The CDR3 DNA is TGTGCCAGTAGTATAGATCGGACAGGGCGGACCACTGAAGCTTTCTTT.

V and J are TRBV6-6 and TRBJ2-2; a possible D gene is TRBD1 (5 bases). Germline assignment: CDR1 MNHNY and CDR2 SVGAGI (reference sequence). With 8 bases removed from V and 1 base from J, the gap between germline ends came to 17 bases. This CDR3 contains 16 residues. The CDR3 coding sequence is TGTGCCAGCGCCTCAGGGTTAGTGAGGAACACCGGGGAGCTGTTTTTT. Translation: CASASGLVRNTGELFF.

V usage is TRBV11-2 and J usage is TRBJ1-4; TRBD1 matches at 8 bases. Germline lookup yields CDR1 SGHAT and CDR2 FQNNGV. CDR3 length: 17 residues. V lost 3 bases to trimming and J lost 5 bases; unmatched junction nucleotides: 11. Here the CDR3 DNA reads TGTGCCAGCAGCTTGGTCCGGGACAGGTTGATGAATGAAAAACTGTTTTTT. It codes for CASSLVRDRLMNEKLFF.

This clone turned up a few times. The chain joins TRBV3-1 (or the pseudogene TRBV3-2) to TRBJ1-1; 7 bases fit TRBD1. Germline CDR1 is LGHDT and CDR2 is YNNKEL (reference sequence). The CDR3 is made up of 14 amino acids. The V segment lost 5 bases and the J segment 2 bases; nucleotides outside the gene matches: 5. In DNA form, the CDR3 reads TGTGCCAGCAGCTACGCAGGGGGAAACACTGAAGCTTTCTTT. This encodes CASSYAGGNTEAFF.

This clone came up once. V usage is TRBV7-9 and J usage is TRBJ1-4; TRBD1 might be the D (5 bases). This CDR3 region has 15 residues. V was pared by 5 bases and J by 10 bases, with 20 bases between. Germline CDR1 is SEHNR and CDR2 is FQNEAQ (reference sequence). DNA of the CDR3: TGTGCCAGCAGCCCCCCGACAGCTGGTTTCTCAAAACTGTTTTTT. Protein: CASSPPTAGFSKLFF.